This TCR beta chain was sequenced in a study of CD8 T cells in Susac syndrome (dated by TCRdb to about 2019). About the study as a whole: The study used repertoire sequencing to test whether antigen drove CD8+ T cell activation and differentiation in Susac syndrome. Clonality of the CD8+ T cell repertoire was compared between around eleven healthy donors, approximately 14 Susac syndrome patients and about 15 multiple sclerosis patients.

RNA was extracted using the RNeasy kit, and about 0.45 to 1 microgram was reverse transcribed with random hexamers. The immunoSEQ multiplex PCR assay, which covers 54 Vbeta and 13 Jbeta segments, was used to amplify TCR beta CDR3 regions. PCR amplification bias was corrected using a synthetic template baseline for primer optimization and computational correction. The paper's data handling went like this. Reads were annotated to V, D and J genes according to IMGT and were analyzed with immunoSEQ Analyzer, with only productive sequences retained. Clonality was calculated as one minus the Shannon entropy normalized by log2 of the number of productive unique sequences. Public and private clones were assessed among the 100 most prevalent clones of each patient and control. Susac-specific clones were defined as absent from healthy and MS cohorts, 850 to 1,300 published viral clones and other ImmuneACCESS disease sequences. Through fastp at Q25 and MiXCR, TCRdb rebuilt clones from the public reads, retaining in-frame beta chains. Rows with a matching CDR3 protein are joined into one entry that keeps the most common DNA and genes. For this entry, the V and J calls and clone size follow TCRdb and not the study's own pipeline. The sample includes approximately 280,000 distinct CDR3 sequences, with more than 75% observed a single time. Approximately 0.11% of the sample goes to the ten largest clones.

With regard to this clonotype: The specificity of this receptor is unknown. There are no base qualities to consult, and no much larger clone falls within one base.

Broad study findings and their caveats: The number of individuals in the TCR sequencing and HLA analysis was acknowledged as relatively small.

Peripheral blood CD8+ and CD4+ T cells from healthy donors, Susac syndrome patients and multiple sclerosis patients were profiled by high-throughput TCR beta sequencing. The multiple sclerosis controls were treatment-naive patients whose relapsing-remitting disease, either stable or active, fulfilled the revised McDonald criteria. CD8+ TEMRA cells were enriched by FACS, while bulk CD8+ and CD4+ T cells were purified by magnetic negative isolation. Blood was drawn into EDTA tubes, processed within 24 hours, and PBMCs were isolated by density gradient centrifugation. PBMCs intended for TCR sequencing were frozen in liquid nitrogen and were later thawed in a 37 degrees C water bath. Purity of sorted or isolated CD4+, CD8+ and CD8+ TEMRA cells was at least 90%. The CDR3 contains 14 residues, cysteine and phenylalanine counted. Only the CDR3 portion is preserved as DNA: 42 bases, with reading frame beginning at the first base. V and J lose 1 base and 1 base, and a span of 8 bases separates them. CDR1 and CDR2 were assigned from the germline V gene (reference sequence) as MNHEY and SMNVEV.

Sequencing used CD8+ T cells from PBMCs. The sequence links TRBV27 to TRBJ2-7; the D gene remains uncertain. This clonotype originated in a human donor with multiple sclerosis. The DNA is as follows: TGTGCCAGCAGTTTATTGTCCCGGTCCTACGAGCAGTACTTC. Protein translation: CASSLLSRSYEQYF.